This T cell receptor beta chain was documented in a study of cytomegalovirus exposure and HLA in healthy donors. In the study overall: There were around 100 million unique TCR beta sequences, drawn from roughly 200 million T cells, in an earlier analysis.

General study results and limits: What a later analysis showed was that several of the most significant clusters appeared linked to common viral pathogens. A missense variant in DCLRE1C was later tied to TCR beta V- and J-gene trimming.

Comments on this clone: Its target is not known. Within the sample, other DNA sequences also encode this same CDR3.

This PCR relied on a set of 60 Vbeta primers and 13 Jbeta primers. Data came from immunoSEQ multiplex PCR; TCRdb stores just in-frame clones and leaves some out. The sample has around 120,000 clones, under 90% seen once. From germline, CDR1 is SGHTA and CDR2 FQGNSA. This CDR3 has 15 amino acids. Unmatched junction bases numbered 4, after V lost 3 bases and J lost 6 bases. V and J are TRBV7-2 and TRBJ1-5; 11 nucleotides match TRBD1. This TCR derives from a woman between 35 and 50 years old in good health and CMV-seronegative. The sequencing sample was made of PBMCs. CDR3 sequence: CASSLGQGGSQPQHF. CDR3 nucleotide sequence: TGTGCCAGCAGCTTGGGACAGGGGGGGAGTCAGCCCCAGCATTTT.